This T cell receptor beta chain was sequenced during a study of T-cell memory formation after mild COVID-19. Study summary: Largely, the TCR clusters proved donor specific. Whole-study findings and limits: Among contracting clones, CD4+ were mainly CM/EM and CD8+ enriched in EMRA.

One entry per CDR3 protein results from TCRdb running MiXCR on the 5' RACE reads. Among nearly 110,000 distinct CDR3 sequences, over 13% were seen once, and the ten largest hold less than 45%. The CDR3 extends over 14 amino acids. Germline V gene data show CDR1 as MGHRA and CDR2 as YSYEKL. This clonotype came up a few times. Its antigen remains unidentified. The junction departs from the called germline gene at one end, perhaps through a read error. V is TRBV4-1 and J is TRBJ2-3; D gene ambiguous. The sequenced material came from PBMCs or a T cell subset sorted from them (not recorded which). This receptor was identified in a man younger than 30 who had mild COVID-19 (a few samples of this study predate the infection). Cell type and time point are not known. The CDR3, as DNA: TGCGCCAGCAACCAACCCCAAAGCACAGATACGCAGTATTTT. It encodes CASNQPQSTDTQYF.